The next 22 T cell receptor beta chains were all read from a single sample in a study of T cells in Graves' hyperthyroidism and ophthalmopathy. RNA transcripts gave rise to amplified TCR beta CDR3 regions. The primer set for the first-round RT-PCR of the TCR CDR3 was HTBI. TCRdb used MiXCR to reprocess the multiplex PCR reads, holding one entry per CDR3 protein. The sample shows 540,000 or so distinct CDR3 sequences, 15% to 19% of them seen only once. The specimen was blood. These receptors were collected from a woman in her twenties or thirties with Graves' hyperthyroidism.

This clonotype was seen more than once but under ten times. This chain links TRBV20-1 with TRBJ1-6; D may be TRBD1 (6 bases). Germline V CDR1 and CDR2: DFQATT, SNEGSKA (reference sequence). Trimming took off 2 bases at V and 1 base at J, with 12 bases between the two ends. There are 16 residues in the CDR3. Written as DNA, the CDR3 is TGCAGTGCTAGACGACAGGCGGAATCCTATAATTCACCCCTCCACTTT. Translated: CSARRQAESYNSPLHF.

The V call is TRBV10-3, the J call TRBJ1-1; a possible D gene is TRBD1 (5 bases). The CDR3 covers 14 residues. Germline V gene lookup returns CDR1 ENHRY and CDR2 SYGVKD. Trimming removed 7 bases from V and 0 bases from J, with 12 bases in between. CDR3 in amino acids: CAITQGEVNTEAFF. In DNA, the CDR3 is TGTGCCATCACTCAGGGAGAGGTGAACACTGAAGCTTTCTTT.

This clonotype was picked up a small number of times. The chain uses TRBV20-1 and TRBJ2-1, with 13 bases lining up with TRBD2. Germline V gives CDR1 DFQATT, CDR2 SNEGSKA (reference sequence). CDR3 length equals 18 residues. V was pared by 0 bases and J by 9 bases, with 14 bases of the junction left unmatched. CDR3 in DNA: TGCAGTGCTAGAGATCCCTCTGTAGGGACTAGCGGGAATGGTGAGCAGTTCTTC. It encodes CSARDPSVGTSGNGEQFF.

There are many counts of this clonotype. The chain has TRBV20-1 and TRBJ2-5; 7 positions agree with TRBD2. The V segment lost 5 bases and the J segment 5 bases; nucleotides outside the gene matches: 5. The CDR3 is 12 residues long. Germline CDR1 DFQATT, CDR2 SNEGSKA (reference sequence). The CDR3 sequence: CSARLARETQYF. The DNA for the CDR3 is TGCAGTGCTCGACTAGCTCGGGAGACCCAGTACTTC.

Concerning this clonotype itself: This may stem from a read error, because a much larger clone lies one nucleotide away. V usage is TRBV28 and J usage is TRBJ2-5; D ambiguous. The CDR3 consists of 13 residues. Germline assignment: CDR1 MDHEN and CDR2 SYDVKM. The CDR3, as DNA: TGTGCCAGCAGTTGGGCACACCAAGAGACCCGGTACTTC. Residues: CASSWAHQETRYF.

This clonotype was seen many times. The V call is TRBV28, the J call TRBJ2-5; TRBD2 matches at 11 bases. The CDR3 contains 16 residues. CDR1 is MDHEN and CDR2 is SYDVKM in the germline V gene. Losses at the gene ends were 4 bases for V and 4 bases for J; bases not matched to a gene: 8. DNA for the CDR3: TGTGCCAGCAGTTCCCACACTAGCGGGAGAGTAGAGACCCAGTACTTC. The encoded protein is CASSSHTSGRVETQYF.

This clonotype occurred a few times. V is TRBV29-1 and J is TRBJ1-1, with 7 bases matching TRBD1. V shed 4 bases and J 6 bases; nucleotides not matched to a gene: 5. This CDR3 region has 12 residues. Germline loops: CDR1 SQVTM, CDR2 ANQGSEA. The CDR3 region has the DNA TGCAGCGTTGGAGGACAGGCCGCTGAAGCTTTCTTT. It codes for CSVGGQAAEAFF. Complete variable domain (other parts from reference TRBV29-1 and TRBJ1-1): SAVISQKPSRDICQRGTSLTIQCQVDSQVTMMFWYRQQPGQSLTLIATANQGSEATYESGFVIDKFPISRPNLTFSTLTVSNMSPEDSSIYLCSVGGQAAEAFFGQGTRLTVV.

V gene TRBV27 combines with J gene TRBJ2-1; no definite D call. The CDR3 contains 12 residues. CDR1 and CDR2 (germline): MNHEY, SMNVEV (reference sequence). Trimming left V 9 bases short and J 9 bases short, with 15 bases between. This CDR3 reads CASNLVGGEQFF. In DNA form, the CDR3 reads TGTGCCAGTAATTTGGTGGGTGGTGAGCAGTTCTTC.

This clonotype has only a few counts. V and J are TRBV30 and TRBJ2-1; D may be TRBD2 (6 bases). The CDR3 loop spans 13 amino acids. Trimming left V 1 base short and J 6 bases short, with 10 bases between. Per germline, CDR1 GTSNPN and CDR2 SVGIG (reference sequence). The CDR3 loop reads CAWSAGTPNEQFF. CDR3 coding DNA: TGTGCCTGGAGTGCTGGGACTCCCAATGAGCAGTTCTTC.

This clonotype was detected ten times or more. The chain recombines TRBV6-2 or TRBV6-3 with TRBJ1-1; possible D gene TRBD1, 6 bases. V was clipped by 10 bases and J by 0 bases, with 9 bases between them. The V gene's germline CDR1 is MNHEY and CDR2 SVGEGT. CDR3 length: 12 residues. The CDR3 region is CANPGVNTEAFF. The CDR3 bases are TGTGCCAACCCAGGGGTGAACACTGAAGCTTTCTTT.

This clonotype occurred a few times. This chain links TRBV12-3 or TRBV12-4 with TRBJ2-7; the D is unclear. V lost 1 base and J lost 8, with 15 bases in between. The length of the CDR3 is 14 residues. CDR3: CASSLGLGLSKQYF. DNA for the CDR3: TGTGCCAGCAGTTTAGGGCTAGGATTGAGCAAGCAGTACTTC.

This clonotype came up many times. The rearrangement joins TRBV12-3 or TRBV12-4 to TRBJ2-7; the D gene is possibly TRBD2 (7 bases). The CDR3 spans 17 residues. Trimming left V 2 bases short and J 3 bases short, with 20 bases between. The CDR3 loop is CASSLRGETSSLYEQYF. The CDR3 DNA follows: TGTGCCAGCAGTTTAAGGGGGGAGACTAGCAGCCTCTACGAGCAGTACTTC.

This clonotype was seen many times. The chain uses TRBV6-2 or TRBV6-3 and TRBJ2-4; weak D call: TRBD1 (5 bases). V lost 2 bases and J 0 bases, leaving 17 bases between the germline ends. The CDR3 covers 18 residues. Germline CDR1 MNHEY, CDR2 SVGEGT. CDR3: CASSYTETDILAKNIQYF. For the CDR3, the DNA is TGTGCCAGCAGTTACACCGAGACAGACATACTAGCCAAAAACATTCAGTACTTC.

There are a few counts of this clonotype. The CDR3 reads CSVENQGYEQYF. The CDR3 region has the DNA TGCAGCGTTGAAAACCAGGGGTACGAGCAGTACTTC. The chain joins TRBV29-1 to TRBJ2-7; a possible D gene is TRBD1 (6 bases). The CDR3 runs 12 residues. The germline CDR1 and CDR2 sequences are SQVTM and ANQGSEA. V was cut by 2 bases and J by 4 bases, with 9 bases left in between.

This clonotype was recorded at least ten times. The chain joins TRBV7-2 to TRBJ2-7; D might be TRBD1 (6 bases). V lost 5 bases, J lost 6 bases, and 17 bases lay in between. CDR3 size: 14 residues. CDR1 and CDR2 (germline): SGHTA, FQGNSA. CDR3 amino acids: CASSHTGIAREQYF. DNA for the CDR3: TGTGCCAGCAGCCATACAGGGATCGCCCGCGAGCAGTACTTC.

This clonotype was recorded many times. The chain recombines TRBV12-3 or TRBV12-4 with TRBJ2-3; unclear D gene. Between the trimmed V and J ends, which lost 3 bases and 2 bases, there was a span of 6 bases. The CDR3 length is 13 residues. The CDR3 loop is CASSFSNTDTQYF. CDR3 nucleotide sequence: TGTGCCAGCAGTTTCTCGAACACAGATACGCAGTATTTT.

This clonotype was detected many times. This CDR3 is CASTLGGASGSTGELFF. DNA of the CDR3: TGTGCCAGCACCCTTGGGGGGGCTAGCGGTTCCACCGGGGAGCTGTTTTTT. This chain joins TRBV12-3 or TRBV12-4 and TRBJ2-2, with D perhaps matching TRBD2 (7 bases). V was pared by 7 bases and J by 4 bases, with 22 bases between. The CDR3 runs to 17 residues.

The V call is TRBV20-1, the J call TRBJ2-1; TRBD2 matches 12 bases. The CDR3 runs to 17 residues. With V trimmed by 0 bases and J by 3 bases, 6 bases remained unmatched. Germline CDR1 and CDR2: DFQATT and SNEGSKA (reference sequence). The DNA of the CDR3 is TGCAGTGCTAGAGAACCTAGCGGGAGGGCCTACTACAATGAGCAGTTCTTC. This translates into CSAREPSGRAYYNEQFF.

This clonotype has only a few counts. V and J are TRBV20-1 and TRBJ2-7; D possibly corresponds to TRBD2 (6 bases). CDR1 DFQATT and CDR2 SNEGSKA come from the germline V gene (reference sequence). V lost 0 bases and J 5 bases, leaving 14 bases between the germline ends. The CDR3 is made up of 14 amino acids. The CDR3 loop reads CSARDSLTSHEQYF. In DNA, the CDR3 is TGCAGTGCTAGAGATTCCCTTACTAGCCACGAGCAGTACTTC.

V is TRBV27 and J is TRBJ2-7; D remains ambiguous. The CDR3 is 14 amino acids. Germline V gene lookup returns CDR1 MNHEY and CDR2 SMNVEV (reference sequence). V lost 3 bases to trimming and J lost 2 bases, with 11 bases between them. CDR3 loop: CASSLISLPYEQYF. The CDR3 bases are TGTGCCAGCAGTTTGATTTCACTCCCCTACGAGCAGTACTTC.

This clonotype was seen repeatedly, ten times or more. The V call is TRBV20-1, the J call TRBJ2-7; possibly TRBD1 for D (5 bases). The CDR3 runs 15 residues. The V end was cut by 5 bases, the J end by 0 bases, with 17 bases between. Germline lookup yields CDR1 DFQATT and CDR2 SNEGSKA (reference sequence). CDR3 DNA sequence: TGCAGTGCTGCACGGCGGCAGGGCATCTCCTACGAGCAGTACTTC. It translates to CSAARRQGISYEQYF.

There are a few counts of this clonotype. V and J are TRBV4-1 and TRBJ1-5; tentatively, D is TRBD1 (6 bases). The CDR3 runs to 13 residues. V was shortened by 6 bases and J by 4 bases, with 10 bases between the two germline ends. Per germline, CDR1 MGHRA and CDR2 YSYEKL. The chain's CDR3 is CASSHRANQPQHF. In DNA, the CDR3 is TGCGCCAGCAGTCACAGGGCGAATCAGCCCCAGCATTTT.